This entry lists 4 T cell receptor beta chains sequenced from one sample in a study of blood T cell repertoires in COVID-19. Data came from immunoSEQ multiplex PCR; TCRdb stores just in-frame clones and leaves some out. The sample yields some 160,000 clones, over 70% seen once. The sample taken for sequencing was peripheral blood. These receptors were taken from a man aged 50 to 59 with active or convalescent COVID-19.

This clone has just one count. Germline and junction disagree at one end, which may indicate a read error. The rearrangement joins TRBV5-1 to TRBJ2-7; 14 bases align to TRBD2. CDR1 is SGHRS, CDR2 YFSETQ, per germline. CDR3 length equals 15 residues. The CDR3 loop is CASRLGLAGAYEQYF. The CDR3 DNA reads TGCGCCAGCAGGTTGGGACTAGCGGGGGCCTACGAGCAGTACTTC.

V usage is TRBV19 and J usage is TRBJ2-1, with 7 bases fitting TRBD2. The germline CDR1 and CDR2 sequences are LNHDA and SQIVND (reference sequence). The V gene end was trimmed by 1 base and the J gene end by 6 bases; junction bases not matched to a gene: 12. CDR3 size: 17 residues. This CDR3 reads CASSIAWSASGGNEQFF. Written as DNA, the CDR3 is TGTGCCAGTAGTATAGCCTGGTCGGCTAGCGGTGGCAATGAGCAGTTCTTC.

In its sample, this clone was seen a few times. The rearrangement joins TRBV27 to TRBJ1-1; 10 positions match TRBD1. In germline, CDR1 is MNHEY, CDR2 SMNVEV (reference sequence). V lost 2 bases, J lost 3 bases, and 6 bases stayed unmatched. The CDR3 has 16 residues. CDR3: CASSLDRDRGDTEAFF. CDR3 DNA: TGTGCCAGCAGTTTAGACCGGGACAGGGGAGACACTGAAGCTTTCTTT.

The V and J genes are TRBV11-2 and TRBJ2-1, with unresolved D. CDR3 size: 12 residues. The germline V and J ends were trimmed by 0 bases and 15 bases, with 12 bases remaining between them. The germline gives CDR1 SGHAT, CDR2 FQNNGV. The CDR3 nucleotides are TGTGCCAGCAGCTTAGAAGGTACTACCTCGTTCTTC. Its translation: CASSLEGTTSFF.